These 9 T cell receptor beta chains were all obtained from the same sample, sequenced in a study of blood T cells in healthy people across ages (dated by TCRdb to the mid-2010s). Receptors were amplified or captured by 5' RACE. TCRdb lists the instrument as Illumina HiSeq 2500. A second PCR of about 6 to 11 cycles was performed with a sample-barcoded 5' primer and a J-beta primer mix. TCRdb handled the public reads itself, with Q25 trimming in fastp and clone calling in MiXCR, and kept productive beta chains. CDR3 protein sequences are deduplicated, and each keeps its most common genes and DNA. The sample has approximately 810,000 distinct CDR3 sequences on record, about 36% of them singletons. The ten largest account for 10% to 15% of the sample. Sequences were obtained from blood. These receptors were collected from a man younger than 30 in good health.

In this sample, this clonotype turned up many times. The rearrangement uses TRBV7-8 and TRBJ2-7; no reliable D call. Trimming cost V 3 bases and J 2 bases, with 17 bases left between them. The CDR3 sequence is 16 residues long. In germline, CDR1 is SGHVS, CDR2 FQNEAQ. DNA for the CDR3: TGTGCCAGCAGCTTCTACGACCCTCTTGACACCTACGAGCAGTACTTC. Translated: CASSFYDPLDTYEQYF.

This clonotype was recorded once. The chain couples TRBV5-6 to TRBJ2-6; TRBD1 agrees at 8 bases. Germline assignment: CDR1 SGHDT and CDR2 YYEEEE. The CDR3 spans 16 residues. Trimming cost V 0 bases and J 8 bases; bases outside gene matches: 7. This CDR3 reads CASSLDPGGLSNVLTF. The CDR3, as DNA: TGTGCCAGCAGCTTGGACCCAGGGGGCTTGTCCAACGTCCTGACTTTC.

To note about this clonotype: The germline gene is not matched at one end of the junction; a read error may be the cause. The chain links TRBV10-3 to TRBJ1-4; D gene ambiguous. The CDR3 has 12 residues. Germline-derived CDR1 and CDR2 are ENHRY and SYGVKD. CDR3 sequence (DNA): TGTGCCACCAGTGAGTCTGATGAAAAACTGTTTTTT. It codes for CATSESDEKLFF.

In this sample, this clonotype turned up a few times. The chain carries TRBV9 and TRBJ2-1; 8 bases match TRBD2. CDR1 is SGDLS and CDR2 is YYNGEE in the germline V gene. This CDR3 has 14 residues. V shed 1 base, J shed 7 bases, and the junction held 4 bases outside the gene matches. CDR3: CASSVFTGGNEQFF. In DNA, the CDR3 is TGTGCCAGCAGCGTATTCACGGGGGGGAATGAGCAGTTCTTC.

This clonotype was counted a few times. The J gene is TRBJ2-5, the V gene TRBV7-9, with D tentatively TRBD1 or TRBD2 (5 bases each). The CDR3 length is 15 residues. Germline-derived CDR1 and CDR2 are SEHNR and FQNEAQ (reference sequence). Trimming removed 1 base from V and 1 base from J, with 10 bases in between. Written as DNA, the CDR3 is TGTGCCAGCAGCTTAGGTGGGACCATCCAAGAGACCCAGTACTTC. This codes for CASSLGGTIQETQYF. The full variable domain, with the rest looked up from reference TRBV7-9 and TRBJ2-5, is DTGVSQNPRHKITKRGQNVTFRCDPISEHNRLYWYRQTLGQGPEFLTYFQNEAQLEKSRLLSDRFSAERPKGSFSTLEIQRTEQGDSAMYLCASSLGGTIQETQYFGPGTRLLVL.

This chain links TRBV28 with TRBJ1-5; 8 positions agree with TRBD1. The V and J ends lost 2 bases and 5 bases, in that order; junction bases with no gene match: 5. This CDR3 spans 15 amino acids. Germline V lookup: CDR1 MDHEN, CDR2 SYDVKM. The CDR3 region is CASSLLGRGHQPQHF. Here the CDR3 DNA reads TGTGCCAGCAGTTTACTGGGCAGGGGGCATCAGCCCCAGCATTTT.

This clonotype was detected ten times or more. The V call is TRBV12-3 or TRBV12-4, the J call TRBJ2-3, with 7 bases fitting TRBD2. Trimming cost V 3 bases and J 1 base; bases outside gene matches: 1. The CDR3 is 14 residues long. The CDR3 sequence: CASSFAGGTDTQYF. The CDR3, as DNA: TGTGCCAGCAGTTTTGCGGGGGGCACAGATACGCAGTATTTT.

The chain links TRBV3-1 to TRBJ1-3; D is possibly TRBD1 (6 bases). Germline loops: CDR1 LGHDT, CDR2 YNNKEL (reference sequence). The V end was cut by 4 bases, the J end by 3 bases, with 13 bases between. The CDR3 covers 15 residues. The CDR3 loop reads CASSPPGGGGNTIYF. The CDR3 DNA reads TGTGCCAGCAGCCCCCCGGGGGGCGGTGGAAACACCATATATTTT.

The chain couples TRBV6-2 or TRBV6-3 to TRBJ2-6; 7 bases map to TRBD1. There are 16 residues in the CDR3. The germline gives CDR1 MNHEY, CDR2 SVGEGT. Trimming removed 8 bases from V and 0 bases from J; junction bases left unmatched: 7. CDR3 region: CASGQAIRSGANVLTF. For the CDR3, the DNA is TGTGCCAGCGGACAGGCCATTCGCTCTGGGGCCAACGTCCTGACTTTC.